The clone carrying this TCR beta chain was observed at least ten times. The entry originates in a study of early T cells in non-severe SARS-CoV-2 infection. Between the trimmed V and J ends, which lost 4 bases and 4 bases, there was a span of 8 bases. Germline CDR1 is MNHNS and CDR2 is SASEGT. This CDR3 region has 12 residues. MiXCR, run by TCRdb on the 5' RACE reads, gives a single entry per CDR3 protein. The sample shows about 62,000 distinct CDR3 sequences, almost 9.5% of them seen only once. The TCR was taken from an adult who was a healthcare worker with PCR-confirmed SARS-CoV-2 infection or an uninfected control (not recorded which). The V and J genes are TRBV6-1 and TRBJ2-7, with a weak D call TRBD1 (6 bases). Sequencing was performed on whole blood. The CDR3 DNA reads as TGTGCCAGCAGTGCTCAGGGGTACGAGCAGTACGTC. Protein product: CASSAQGYEQYV.